This TCR beta chain was profiled in a study of regulatory T cells in long-lasting Graves disease. The time point is: persistent/refractory GD, antithyroid drugs over 5 years with positive TRAb. Construction of the TCR library relied on RNA isolated from PBMCs. The table lists this clonotype with many counts. Trimming shortened V by 8 bases and J by 6 bases, and 13 bases separated the two germline ends. This CDR3 comprises 13 residues. Germline CDR1 and CDR2: SNHLY and FYNNEI. CDR3-region Arm-PCR and iRepertoire HTBI primers produced the TCR beta libraries. In TCRdb, the multiplex PCR reads were re-called with MiXCR into one record per CDR3 protein. The profile shows some 340,000 distinct CDR3 sequences, around 23% of them singletons.

This rearrangement joins TRBV2 to TRBJ2-2; no clear D gene. This TCR was sampled from a middle-aged woman with Graves disease. This material consisted of peripheral blood mononuclear cells (PBMCs), taken when the disease was refractory, from a patient treated with antithyroid drugs. CDR3 loop: CASLLIRAGELFF. CDR3 DNA: TGTGCCAGCCTCTTGATACGGGCCGGGGAGCTGTTTTTT. Full variable domain (outside the CDR3, taken from reference TRBV2 and TRBJ2-2): EPEVTQTPSHQVTQMGQEVILRCVPISNHLYFYWYRQILGQKVEFLVSFYNNEISEKSEIFDDQFSVERPDGSNFTLKIRSTKLEDSAMYFCASLLIRAGELFFGEGSRLTVL.